This is a list of T cell receptor beta chains from one sample in a study of beta chain features in type 1 diabetes. The data were produced by immunoSEQ multiplex PCR, yet TCRdb's version contains in-frame clones alone and is incomplete. Of 390,000 or so clones listed, approximately 15% are singletons. Input material: naive CD4+ T cells from blood. The receptor source for this set is a man aged 25 to 40 in good health. Each CDR3 is given with its conserved first and last residue. Fields, in order: clone size, V gene, D gene, J gene, CDR3 protein, CDR3 DNA. A D gene is named only where the DNA matches it firmly. Part of the rows lack a size; the others show once, few, many or a class for expanded clones.

NA	TRBV30	TRBD2	TRBJ2-3	CAWSVYWGGGTRITDTQYF	TGTGCCTGGAGTGTATACTGGGGGGGAGGGACGCGGATCACAGATACGCAGTATTTT
NA	TRBV6-5	NA	TRBJ2-3	CASSYSGFPDTQYF	TGTGCCAGCAGTTACTCGGGATTCCCAGATACGCAGTATTTT
few	TRBV7-2	TRBD2	TRBJ2-5	CASSIRGGPGETQYF	TGTGCCAGCAGCATCCGGGGGGGGCCCGGAGAGACCCAGTACTTC
NA	TRBV11-1	NA	TRBJ2-3	CASRSQQVISTDTQYF	TGTGCCAGCAGGTCCCAACAAGTTATCTCGACAGATACGCAGTATTTT
few	TRBV7-2	NA	TRBJ2-3	CASSLGGVGPTDTQYF	TGTGCCAGCAGCTTAGGTGGGGTCGGGCCCACAGATACGCAGTATTTT
NA	TRBV18	TRBD1	TRBJ1-5	CASSLGTDSNQPQHF	TGTGCCAGCTCACTTGGGACAGATAGCAATCAGCCCCAGCATTTT
NA	TRBV6-5	NA	TRBJ2-4	CASSLGNIQYF	TGTGCCAGCAGTCTCGGAAACATTCAGTACTTC
few	TRBV5-1	NA	TRBJ1-6	CASSQDSGNSPLHF	TGCGCCAGCTCTCAAGATTCGGGTAATTCACCCCTCCACTTT
NA	TRBV6-1	TRBD1	TRBJ1-5	CASSQGVVSQPQHF	TGTGCCAGCAGCCAGGGGGTGGTTAGTCAGCCCCAGCATTTT
NA	TRBV29-1	TRBD1	TRBJ1-2	CSVPTGAYGYTF	TGCAGCGTACCCACAGGGGCCTATGGCTACACCTTC